The 14 T cell receptor beta chains below all came from one sample that was sequenced in a study of T cells in women clearing cervical HPV infection. Assay: immunoSEQ multiplex PCR; the TCRdb copy retains only in-frame clones and omits some. This sample contains roughly 22,000 clones. Specimen: blood buffy coat. These receptors came from a woman aged 18 to 75 with a cervical HPV16 infection that either progressed to CIN3+ or cleared (not recorded which).

In regard to this clone: The DNA ends 3 residues before the CDR3 does, and the rest of the CDR3 is filled in from the germline J gene. The chain combines TRBV11-2 with TRBJ2-3, with TRBD1 matching 10 bases. J was trimmed by 4 bases and V by 1 base; bases with no gene match: 2. The CDR3 has 15 residues. In germline, CDR1 is SGHAT, CDR2 FQNNGV. The CDR3 bases that were read are TGTGCCAGCAGCTTAGTGGGACAGGGGTCAGATACG. Translation: CASSLVGQGSDT. The complete CDR3 reads CASSLVGQGSDTQYF.

CDR3 in amino acids: CSARDPSAPYNEQFF. CDR3 DNA (partial): TGCAGTGCTAGAGATCCTAGCGCACCCTACAATGAG. The rearrangement links TRBV20-1 to TRBJ2-1; maybe TRBD2 (6 bases). The CDR3 extends 3 residues past the end of the read, so its final part is completed from the germline J gene. There are 15 residues in the CDR3. Trimming stripped 0 bases from V and 2 bases from J, with 11 bases between. Per germline, CDR1 DFQATT and CDR2 SNEGSKA (reference sequence).

Remarks on this clone: The CDR3 extends 3 residues past the end of the read, so its final part is completed from the germline J gene. The chain is built from TRBV5-6 and TRBJ1-6; no firm D call. Trimming shortened V by 0 bases and J by 9 bases, and 10 bases separated the two germline ends. The germline CDR1 and CDR2 sequences are SGHDT and YYEEEE. This CDR3 is built from 14 residues. CDR3 protein: CASSLGHAGSPLHF. The CDR3 bases that were read are TGTGCCAGCAGCTTGGGACACGCTGGTTCACCC.

About this clone: The read ends 3 residues early relative to the CDR3; the germline J gene fills the gap. This chain uses TRBV30 with TRBJ2-5; no clear D. Germline CDR1 is GTSNPN and CDR2 is SVGIG (reference sequence). This CDR3 spans 10 amino acids. Trimming stripped 3 bases from V and 3 bases from J, with 2 bases between. CDR3 sequence reads: CAWSEETQYF. CDR3 DNA (partial): TGTGCCTGGAGCGAAGAGACC.

To note about this clone: The CDR3 is cut off 3 residues early in the read; its end comes from the germline J gene. The chain carries TRBV2 and TRBJ1-5; 8 bases are shared with TRBD1. Trimming at V came to 6 bases and at J to 8 bases, leaving 9 bases not matched to a gene. Germline V lookup: CDR1 SNHLY, CDR2 FYNNEI. The CDR3 is 14 amino acids. Incomplete CDR3 DNA: TGTGCCAGCAGGGCCCGACAGGGGACGGAGCCC. It is translated as CASRARQGTEP. The whole CDR3 is CASRARQGTEPQHF.

Worth noting for this clone: The CDR3 goes on 3 residues after the read ends, and that part is filled in from the germline J gene. This chain connects TRBV20-1 to TRBJ1-2; no definite D call. CDR3 length equals 13 residues. Looked up from germline, CDR1 is DFQATT and CDR2 is SNEGSKA (reference sequence). V was shortened by 3 bases and J by 6 bases, with 14 bases between the two germline ends. Partial CDR3 DNA: TGCAGTGCTAGCGGCGGTCTTGTCGATGGC. Translated, it gives CSASGGLVDG. The whole CDR3 protein reads CSASGGLVDGYTF.

Comment on this clone: The read ends 3 residues before the CDR3 terminus; that terminus is restored from the germline J gene. The chain is built from TRBV29-1 and TRBJ1-2; 9 bases agree with TRBD1. Germline V gene data show CDR1 as SQVTM and CDR2 as ANQGSEA. The CDR3 covers 13 residues. The trim removed 6 bases at V and 2 bases at J, leaving 4 bases unmatched. CDR3 residues: CSVLGQGNYGYTF. Incomplete CDR3 DNA: TGCAGCGTCTTGGGACAGGGCAACTATGGC.

With respect to this clone: The read finishes 3 residues shy of the CDR3 end, and the germline J gene is used to complete it. J is TRBJ1-5 and V is TRBV10-1; no firm D call. Trimming cost V 5 bases and J 0 bases, with 11 bases left between them. The germline V gene encodes CDR1 WNHNN and CDR2 SYGVQD (reference sequence). This CDR3 is built from 15 residues. The chain's CDR3 is CASSFRFRSNQPQHF. The covered CDR3 bases are TGCGCCAGCAGTTTCAGATTTCGTAGCAATCAGCCC.

Regarding this clone: The read falls 3 residues short of the CDR3 end, and the missing part is taken from the germline J gene. The chain combines TRBV18 with TRBJ2-5, with no clear D. The germline gives CDR1 KGHSH, CDR2 LQKENI. V was cut by 6 bases and J by 4 bases, with 12 bases left in between. This CDR3 region has 13 residues. The chain's CDR3 is CASSSGLLETQYF. Partial CDR3 DNA: TGTGCCAGCTCGTCGGGTCTTTTAGAGACC.

Concerning this clone: The read halts 3 residues ahead of the CDR3 end, with the missing end drawn from the germline J gene. The chain recombines TRBV7-8 with TRBJ1-5; D perhaps matches TRBD1 (6 bases). V dropped 1 base and J dropped 5 bases, with 9 bases sitting between them. Germline CDR1 is SGHVS and CDR2 is FQNEAQ. The CDR3 has 14 amino acids. CDR3 DNA (partial): TGTGCCAGCAGCTTAGTGGACAGCTATCAGCCC. Its translation is CASSLVDSYQP. Given in full, the CDR3 is CASSLVDSYQPQHF.

On this clone itself: From the germline J gene comes the end of the CDR3, since the read stops 3 residues before it. V is TRBV30 and J is TRBJ1-3, with TRBD1 matching over 7 bases. CDR1 is GTSNPN, CDR2 SVGIG, per germline (reference sequence). The CDR3 runs to 16 residues. Germline trimming cut 3 bases from V and 2 bases from J; bases unmatched to any gene: 10. The part of the CDR3 DNA that was read is TGTGCCTGGAGGGACAGGTCCAGGTTCGCTGGAAACACC. Translation gives CAWRDRSRFAGNT. The whole CDR3 sequence is CAWRDRSRFAGNTIYF. The full variable domain, rest sourced from reference TRBV30 and TRBJ1-3, is SQTIHQWPATLVQPVGSPLSLECTVEGTSNPNLYWYRQAAGRGLQLLFYSVGIGQISSEVPQNLSASRPQDRQFILSSKKLLLSDSGFYLCAWRDRSRFAGNTIYFGEGSWLTVV.

As for this clone: The missing CDR3 end, 3 residues past where the read stops, is filled in from the germline J gene. The chain has TRBV19 and TRBJ1-2, with D perhaps TRBD1 (6 bases). CDR1 is LNHDA, CDR2 SQIVND, per germline (reference sequence). CDR3 length: 14 residues. V lost 2 bases to trimming and J lost 4 bases, with 11 bases between them. The CDR3 sequence is CASSIPGRGYGYTF. The part of the CDR3 DNA that was read is TGTGCCAGTAGTATACCAGGCAGGGGCTATGGC.

Remarks on this clone: The CDR3 goes on 3 residues after the read ends, and that part is filled in from the germline J gene. This chain links TRBV20-1 with TRBJ2-1, with TRBD2 as a possible D gene (6 bases). Germline CDR1 DFQATT, CDR2 SNEGSKA (reference sequence). The CDR3 runs 15 residues. Between the trimmed V and J ends, which lost 0 bases and 6 bases, there was a span of 15 bases. The CDR3 loop reads CSAREPGTPSNEQFF. Partial CDR3 DNA: TGCAGTGCTAGAGAACCCGGGACTCCAAGCAATGAG.

As for this clone: The CDR3 is cut off 3 residues early in the read; its end comes from the germline J gene. V is TRBV2 and J is TRBJ2-2; D is perhaps TRBD1 or TRBD2 (5 bases each). CDR3 length: 16 amino acids. V lost 2 bases and J 0 bases, leaving 10 bases between the germline ends. The germline V gene encodes CDR1 SNHLY and CDR2 FYNNEI. CDR3 DNA (partial): TGTGCCAGCAGTGAATTAGAGGGGCCGAACACCGGGGAG. Its protein is CASSELEGPNTGE. The complete CDR3 sequence is CASSELEGPNTGELFF.